One T cell receptor beta chain is described in this entry. Per germline, CDR1 SGDLS and CDR2 YYNGEE. The CDR3 length is 16 residues. V was clipped by 0 bases and J by 0 bases, with 10 bases between them. This record belongs to a study of cytomegalovirus exposure and HLA in healthy donors. Some clones are missing from TCRdb's copy, which holds only in-frame ones; the method was immunoSEQ multiplex PCR. The data show about 150,000 clones, 70% to 90% seen once. Sequenced: PBMCs. This chain joins TRBV9 and TRBJ2-1; no clear D gene. This TCR was sampled from a human donor in good health. CDR3 DNA sequence: TGTGCCAGCAGCGTAGGGGCAATCAGCTCCTACAATGAGCAGTTCTTC. This gives the protein CASSVGAISSYNEQFF.